This TCR beta chain was documented in a study of blood T cell repertoires in COVID-19. On the study more broadly: The United States, Italy and Spain provided the acute and convalescent COVID-19 samples. Sources were T cells, B-cell-depleted T cells, or PBMCs; the material itself was cDNA or gDNA.

Authors' methods: By means of reference gene primer amplification, nucleated cell counts were estimated. Only in-frame clones appear in the TCRdb table, and some are missing; sequencing was by immunoSEQ multiplex PCR. The V and J calls and the clone size are those of that table, but D and trimming were determined from the DNA. The repertoire holds 90,000 to 110,000 clones, with around 86% as singletons. The CDR3 is 15 amino acids. CDR1 is MNHNS, CDR2 SASEGT, per germline. V lost 3 bases and J 5 bases, leaving 13 bases between the germline ends. Sequencing was carried out using peripheral blood. The clonotype comes from a middle-aged man with acute or convalescent COVID-19. This chain uses TRBV6-1 with TRBJ1-4; tentative D call: TRBD1 (5 bases). The CDR3 region has the DNA TGTGCCAGCAGTGACCCTCGACAGAGGAATGAAAAACTGTTTTTT. Its protein is CASSDPRQRNEKLFF.